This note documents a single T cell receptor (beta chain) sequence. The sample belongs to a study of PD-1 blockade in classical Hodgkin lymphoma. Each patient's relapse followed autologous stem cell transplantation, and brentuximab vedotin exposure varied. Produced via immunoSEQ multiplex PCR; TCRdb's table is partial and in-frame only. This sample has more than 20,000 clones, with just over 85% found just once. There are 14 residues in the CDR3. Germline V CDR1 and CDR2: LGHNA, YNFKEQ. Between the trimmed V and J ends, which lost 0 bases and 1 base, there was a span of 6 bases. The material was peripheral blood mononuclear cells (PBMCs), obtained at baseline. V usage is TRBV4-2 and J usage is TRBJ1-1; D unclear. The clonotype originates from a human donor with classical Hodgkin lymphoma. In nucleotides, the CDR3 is TGTGCCAGCAGCCAAGACTCCGGGAACACTGAAGCTTTCTTT. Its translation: CASSQDSGNTEAFF.